This entry describes one T cell receptor beta chain. The sample holds many counts of this clonotype. Its antigen has not been determined. Within one base of it there is no much larger clone, and no base qualities were kept. The sample originates from a study of blood T cells in healthy people across ages (dated by TCRdb to the mid-2010s). With regard to the full study: Template switching captured roughly one uniquely barcoded TCR beta cDNA molecule per two T cells in model experiments. Donors of different ages were randomly distributed across sequencing lanes to avoid experimental bias. Age-related changes in TCR beta repertoire diversity were measured in the study by deep sequencing normalized with unique cDNA molecular identifiers. Donors were grouped into four age groups: young (average roughly 15 years), middle-aged (around 39), aged (roughly 62) and long-lived (around 82). The study analyzed two additional independent replicas of 1 million unique cDNA reads from the same blood draw for two donors, one aged 18 to 30 and one aged 80 or older. Broader findings and caveats from the paper: A strong correlation was found between observed TCR beta diversity and the percentage of naive T cells measured by flow cytometry. Observed TCR beta diversity per million T cells fell roughly linearly with age, and a significant reduction was already apparent by age around 40. Estimates of total diversity from one million sequenced T cells were regarded as lower bounds and underestimates. Because profiling used bulk unsorted PBMCs, naive and antigen-experienced compartments could not be compared conclusively. Compared with the aged group, the long-lived group had more naive CD4+ T cells, fewer expanded clones and increased TCR diversity, suggesting age selection. Donor CMV infection status was unknown, potentially confounding age-related changes in expanded clonotypes.

The receptor library was made with 5' RACE. Sequencing relied on an Illumina HiSeq 2500. A second PCR of about 6 to 11 cycles was performed with a sample-barcoded 5' primer and a J-beta primer mix. A template-switch 5' adaptor carrying 12 random nucleotides introduced a unique molecular identifier onto each TCR beta cDNA molecule. Each sample yielded at least 2.5 million CDR3-containing paired-end reads. The Mint cDNA synthesis kit, primed by a TRBC-specific oligonucleotide, was used to synthesize first-strand cDNA from all RNA. Following uracil-DNA glycosylase treatment, all cDNA underwent a first 18-cycle PCR with the universal primers M1SS and BC2_uni_R. The authors processed their data as follows. For normalization, 1 million high-quality reads were randomly selected from each sample, with every read carrying a distinct molecular identifier. Instead of being binned into consensus sequences, reads that shared molecular identifiers were thrown out. CDR3 identification, clonotype clustering and error correction used MiTCR with a Q25 quality threshold and the strictest error-elimination algorithm. Lower-bound total TCR beta diversity was estimated with a nonparametric unseen species model using Euler transformation. TCRdb took the public reads, trimmed them with fastp at Q25, ran MiXCR for clone calling and kept in-frame beta chains. All rows with the same CDR3 protein become a single entry with the most common DNA and genes. TCRdb's processing, not the authors' own work, is the source of the V and J calls. For this sample the table gives about 640,000 distinct CDR3 sequences, of which approximately 50% were detected only once. Around 37% of the sample is in the top ten clones.

Systemically healthy Caucasian individuals from Russia, 35 to 40 in total and aged roughly 6 to 95 years, were included as donors. Around 10 milliliters of peripheral blood were collected from each donor into EDTA-treated Vacutainer tubes. Ficoll-Paque density-gradient centrifugation was used to isolate PBMCs, with at least 7 million per sample. Trizol reagent was used to extract total RNA from the PBMCs, yielding at least 6 micrograms per sample. For every donor, an aliquot of PBMCs went through flow cytometry to measure the percentages of naive CD45RAhigh/CD27high T cells. Trimming takes 7 bases off V and 5 bases off J; junction bases not matched to a gene: 7. From the cysteine through the phenylalanine, the CDR3 covers 14 amino acids. This entry keeps only the CDR3 DNA: 42 bases, framed from base 1.

Sequencing was done on a sample of blood. This receptor was obtained from a man between 60 and 75 years old in good health. The chain is assembled from TRBV12-3 or TRBV12-4 and TRBJ2-3, with 9 bases in between that match TRBD2. The CDR3 protein is CASNGGGAGDTQYF. DNA sequence: TGTGCCAGCAATGGCGGGGGGGCCGGAGATACGCAGTATTTT.